This T cell receptor beta chain originates from a study of T cells in Graves' hyperthyroidism and ophthalmopathy. Whole-study context: Specimen type is peripheral blood, collected at initial diagnosis prior to any treatment.

Not enrolled were patients with uncontrolled infection, other autoimmune disease, pregnancy or lactation. Diagnoses rested on clinical symptoms, serum thyroxine and TRAb, thyroid ultrasound and orbital computed tomography. The table lists this clonotype with many counts. Its specificity is unknown. Findings of the study overall: Most expanded thyroid clonotypes above 0.001 recurred in blood.

CDR3 length: 16 residues. Germline values: CDR1 MNHEY, CDR2 SMNVEV (reference sequence). J gave up 4 bases and V 6 bases, and 8 bases lay outside the gene matches. Authors of the study amplified TCR beta CDR3 regions from RNA transcripts. A first-round RT-PCR of the TCR CDR3 used the HTBI primer set. TCRdb used MiXCR to reprocess the multiplex PCR reads, holding one entry per CDR3 protein. The table shows approximately 590,000 distinct CDR3 sequences, with 15% to 18% occurring only once. Input material: blood. The chain has TRBV27 and TRBJ2-2; TRBD2 aligns across 10 bases. The TCR originated in a young woman with Graves' hyperthyroidism. In DNA form, the CDR3 reads TGTGCCAGCAGCTCGCTGACTAGCGGGTTCACCGGGGAGCTGTTTTTT. It encodes CASSSLTSGFTGELFF.